Listed below are T cell receptor beta chains from one sample, sequenced in a study of T-cell reconstitution after alpha-beta-depleted transplantation in children. TCRdb reanalysed the PCR reads using MiXCR and keeps one entry per CDR3 protein. In the table there are 500,000 or so distinct CDR3 sequences, 30% to 35% of which are singletons. Sample: PBMCs from the stem cell graft donor, taken from the stem cell graft. The receptors derive from a human donor who donated a stem cell graft to a child with aplastic anemia. The CDR3 runs from the conserved cysteine through the conserved F or W. The order of the fields is CDR3 DNA, CDR3 protein, V gene, clone size, J gene, D gene. D genes are given only for firm matches. Not every row has a clone size; where given, it reads once, few, many or a size class.

TGTGCCAGCAGTCCTCCCCTGGGGGGACTGATCAACACCGGGGAGCTGTTTTTT | CASSPPLGGLINTGELFF | TRBV6-5 | . | TRBJ2-2 | .
TGCAGCGTCGACAGTTACTCTGGAAACACCATATATTTT | CSVDSYSGNTIYF | TRBV29-1 | few | TRBJ1-3 | .
TGTGCCAGCAGCCCCCGCCCTAACTATGGCTACACCTTC | CASSPRPNYGYTF | TRBV11-2 | . | TRBJ1-2 | .
TGTGCCAGTAGTATCCTGGCAGGCGCTTATGGCTACACCTTC | CASSILAGAYGYTF | TRBV19 | . | TRBJ1-2 | .
TGTGCCAGCAGCGGTACAGGGGGCTCTGGAAACACCATATATTTT | CASSGTGGSGNTIYF | TRBV2 | few | TRBJ1-3 | TRBD1
TGTGCCAGCAGCACCTTCGGTGATAACACTGAAGCTTTCTTT | CASSTFGDNTEAFF | TRBV27 | . | TRBJ1-1 | .
TGTGCCAGCAGTGCTCGGACTAGCGGGAGCTCCTACAATGAGCAGTTCTTC | CASSARTSGSSYNEQFF | TRBV6-1 | . | TRBJ2-1 | TRBD2
TGTGCCAGCAGTGCCCGGGACGGGCGCTCCTACAATGAGCAGTTCTTC | CASSARDGRSYNEQFF | TRBV12-3/TRBV12-4 | . | TRBJ2-1 | .
TGTGCCAGCAGCTTAGGGGTCGGGGCTTTCTTT | CASSLGVGAFF | TRBV7-9 | few | TRBJ1-1 | .
TGTGCCAGCAGGGACCGGGTCCGGGAGGGGACCGGGGAGCTGTTTTTT | CASRDRVREGTGELFF | TRBV5-5 | . | TRBJ2-2 | TRBD2
TGCGCCAGCAGTGAGAGGCGGACTGGTGGCACTGAAGCTTTCTTT | CASSERRTGGTEAFF | TRBV10-1 | . | TRBJ1-1 | .
TGTGCCAGCAGCTACCCGACGGGAGGCTACACCTTC | CASSYPTGGYTF | TRBV5-6 | many | TRBJ1-2 | .
TGTGCCAGCAGCTCACAGGGAGTCAAGGCTCAGCCCCAGCATTTT | CASSSQGVKAQPQHF | TRBV7-8 | . | TRBJ1-5 | .
TGCAGTGCTAGAGTGAGCGGGAGGGCAAATACGCAGTATTTT | CSARVSGRANTQYF | TRBV20-1 | few | TRBJ2-3 | TRBD2
TGTGCCAGTAGTATGCCAGGCGCTGGGCAAGCTTTCTTT | CASSMPGAGQAFF | TRBV19 | few | TRBJ1-1 | .
TGTGCCAGCAGCCTTTGGACAGGGAGTAATTCACCCCTCCACTTT | CASSLWTGSNSPLHF | TRBV7-2 | many | TRBJ1-6 | TRBD1
TGCGCCAGCAGCTCCTCCGGGGGCGGAGGTCAGCCCCAGCATTTT | CASSSSGGGGQPQHF | TRBV5-1 | few | TRBJ1-5 | .
TGTGCCCGCAGAAGGGACAGGAGTAACACTGAAGCTTTCTTT | CARRRDRSNTEAFF | TRBV12-3/TRBV12-4 | . | TRBJ1-1 | TRBD1
TGCGCCAGCAAAGGAGAATACGAGCAGTACTTC | CASKGEYEQYF | TRBV5-1 | many | TRBJ2-7 | .
TGTGCCATCAGTGAGTCCATGGTGGGACAGGGACCATTTAAAGCTTTCTTT | CAISESMVGQGPFKAFF | TRBV10-3 | . | TRBJ1-1 | TRBD1
TGTGCCAGCACTCTGGGGGGGGCCGTCTCCTACGAGCAGTACTTC | CASTLGGAVSYEQYF | TRBV5-5 | . | TRBJ2-7 | .
TGTGCCAGCAGCTCCTGGACAGGGGTGACCGGGGAGCTGTTTTTT | CASSSWTGVTGELFF | TRBV7-9 | . | TRBJ2-2 | TRBD1
TGTGCCAGCAGCTGGGGGGCGGGCCCAGCCAAAAACATTCAGTACTTC | CASSWGAGPAKNIQYF | TRBV7-2 | . | TRBJ2-4 | .
TGCAGTGCCCGGACCGGGACTAGCAACAATGAGCAGTTCTTC | CSARTGTSNNEQFF | TRBV20-1 | few | TRBJ2-1 | TRBD2